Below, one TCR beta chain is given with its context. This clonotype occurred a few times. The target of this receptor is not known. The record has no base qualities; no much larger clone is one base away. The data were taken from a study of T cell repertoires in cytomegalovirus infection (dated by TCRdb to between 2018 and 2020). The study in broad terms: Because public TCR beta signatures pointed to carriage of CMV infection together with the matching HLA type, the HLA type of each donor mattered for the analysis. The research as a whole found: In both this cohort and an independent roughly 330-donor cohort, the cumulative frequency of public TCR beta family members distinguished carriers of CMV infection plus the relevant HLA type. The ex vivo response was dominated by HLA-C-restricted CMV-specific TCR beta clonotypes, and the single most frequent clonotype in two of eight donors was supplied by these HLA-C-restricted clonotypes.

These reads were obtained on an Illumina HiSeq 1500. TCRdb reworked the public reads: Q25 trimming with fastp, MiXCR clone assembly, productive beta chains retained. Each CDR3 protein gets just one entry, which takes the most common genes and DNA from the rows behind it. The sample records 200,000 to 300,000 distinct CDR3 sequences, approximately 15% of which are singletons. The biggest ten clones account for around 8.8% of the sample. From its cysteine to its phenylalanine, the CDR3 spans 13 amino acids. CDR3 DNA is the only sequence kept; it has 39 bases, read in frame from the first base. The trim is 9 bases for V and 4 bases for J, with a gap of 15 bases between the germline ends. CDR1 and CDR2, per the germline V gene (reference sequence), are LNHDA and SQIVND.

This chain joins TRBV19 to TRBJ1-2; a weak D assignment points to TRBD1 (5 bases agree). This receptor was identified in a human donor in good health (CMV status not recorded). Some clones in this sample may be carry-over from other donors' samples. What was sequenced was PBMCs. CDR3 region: CASRDSSAYGYTF. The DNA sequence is TGTGCCAGCCGGGACTCATCTGCCTATGGCTACACCTTC.